The T cell receptor (beta chain) described here comes from a study of CD8 T cells in Susac syndrome (dated by TCRdb to about 2019). Some background on the complete study: Repertoire sequencing was used to test whether CD8+ T cell activation and differentiation in Susac syndrome was antigen driven.

Note on this clonotype: The clone's antigen remains unknown. No base quality values were provided; no much bigger clone lies one nucleotide off.

RNA was extracted using the RNeasy kit, and roughly 0.45 to 1 ug of the RNA was reverse transcribed with random hexamers. TCR beta CDR3 regions were amplified with the immunoSEQ multiplex PCR assay covering 54 Vbeta and 13 Jbeta segments. PCR amplification bias was corrected using a synthetic template baseline for primer optimization and computational correction. Per the authors' processing: Reads were assigned to V, D and J genes according to IMGT and analyzed in immunoSEQ Analyzer, with only productive sequences retained. Clonality was computed as one minus Shannon entropy normalized by log2 of the number of productive unique sequences. For each patient and control, public and private clones were evaluated among the 100 most prevalent clones. A clone was defined as Susac-specific if it was absent from the healthy and MS cohorts, from roughly 990 published viral clones and from other ImmuneACCESS disease sequences. Using fastp at Q25 and MiXCR, TCRdb reprocessed the public reads and kept productive beta chains. Entries that share a CDR3 protein sequence are merged under the most common genes and DNA. TCRdb's processing, not the authors' own work, is the source of the V and J calls. The sample data list about 120,000 distinct CDR3 sequences, and approximately 94% of these were observed just once. Together, the top ten hold just over 0.095% of the sample.

General study outcomes and caveats: The number of individuals in the TCR sequencing and HLA analysis was recognized as being relatively small.

High-throughput TCR beta sequencing profiled peripheral blood CD8+ and CD4+ T cells from healthy donors, Susac syndrome patients and multiple sclerosis patients. Healthy donors were age- and sex-matched controls. CD8+ TEMRA cells were enriched by FACS, while bulk CD8+ and CD4+ T cells were purified by magnetic negative isolation. Blood was collected in EDTA tubes and processed within 24 hours, with PBMCs isolated through density gradient centrifugation. PBMCs intended for TCR sequencing were cryopreserved in liquid nitrogen and thawed later in a water bath at 37 degrees C. The sorted or isolated CD4+, CD8+ and CD8+ TEMRA cells reached a purity of at least 90%. Via the germline V gene, CDR1 is MDHEN and CDR2 SYDVKM. The V and J ends are trimmed by 8 bases and 3 bases, leaving 11 bases between them. Its CDR3 holds 12 amino acids, cysteine through phenylalanine. Left in the record is the CDR3 DNA by itself, 36 bases read in frame from the first base.

Recombination joined TRBV28 with TRBJ2-7; the D gene is perhaps TRBD2, from 5 matching bases. What was sequenced was CD4+ T cells from PBMCs. This TCR came from a human donor in good health. The nucleotide sequence is TGTGCCAGCCACGAGGGAAACTACGAGCAGTACTTC. This sequence encodes CASHEGNYEQYF.